The clone carrying this TCR beta chain was observed a handful of times. Its antigen is as yet unknown. The sample belongs to a study of T-cell memory formation after mild COVID-19. With 0 bases removed from V and 5 bases from J, the gap between germline ends came to 10 bases. CDR1 is LGHNA, CDR2 YNFKEQ, per germline. The CDR3 runs 14 residues. Findings of the study overall: Pre-infection memory held some responding clones, suggesting pre-existing cross-reactive T cells responded.

Libraries for TCRalpha and TCRbeta carried sample barcodes and unique molecular identifiers via 5'RACE. TCRdb reprocessed the 5' RACE reads via MiXCR and lists one record per CDR3 protein. The data show around 100,000 distinct CDR3 sequences, more than 9.5% seen once. Sequenced material: PBMCs or a T cell subset sorted from them (not recorded which). This sequence was found in a young man who had mild COVID-19 (a few samples of this study predate the infection). Cell type and time point are not known. The genes are TRBV4-2 and TRBJ2-5, with D perhaps TRBD1 or TRBD2 (5 bases each). The CDR3: CASSQDFGTETQYF. The CDR3 region has the DNA TGTGCCAGCAGCCAAGATTTCGGGACGGAGACCCAGTACTTC.